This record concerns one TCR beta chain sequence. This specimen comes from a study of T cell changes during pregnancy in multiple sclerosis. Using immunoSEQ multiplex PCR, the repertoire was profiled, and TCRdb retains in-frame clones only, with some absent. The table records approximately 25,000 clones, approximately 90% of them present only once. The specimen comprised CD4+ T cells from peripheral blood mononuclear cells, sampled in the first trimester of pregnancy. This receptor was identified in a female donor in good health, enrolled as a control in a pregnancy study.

CDR3 in DNA: TGTGCCTGGAGTGCCGGGGGGGTCTACGAGCAGTACTTC. Its translation is CAWSAGGVYEQYF. V gene TRBV30 combines with J gene TRBJ2-7; 8 bases fit TRBD2. This CDR3 region has 13 residues. Losses at the gene ends were 1 base for V and 3 bases for J; bases not matched to a gene: 2. Germline values: CDR1 GTSNPN, CDR2 SVGIG (reference sequence).